This TCR beta chain was observed in a study of T cell responses to AZD1222 COVID-19 vaccine (dated by TCRdb to about 2021). Describing the broader study: AZD1222 recipients with second doses at about 4 weeks or about 12 weeks were pooled, because spike-specific TCR depth and breadth did not differ between schedules. TCR sequencing was performed for about 250 trial participants, of whom approximately 200 were given two doses of AZD1222 and 26 were given two doses of MenACWY control vaccine. Trial participants were enrolled by age into subgroups of 18-55, 56-69 and 70-plus years, and around 150, 29 and 61 TCR-sequenced participants, respectively, were included in these subgroups.

The meaning of the sample's time point label: baseline before first vaccination. Samples from vaccinated people were obtained from the UK trials COV001 and COV002, which included a single-blind randomized controlled phase 2/3 trial of AZD1222 (ChAdOx1 nCoV-19) in healthy adults. Trial participant PBMC samples were collected at day 0 and day 28 after the second dose for TCRbeta chain sequencing. The CDR3 sequence holds 17 residues, the cysteine and phenylalanine included. Only CDR3 DNA remains: 51 bases, in frame from the first base. The germline V gene encodes CDR1 SGHDN and CDR2 FVKESK. Between the V and J ends, shortened by 0 bases and 5 bases respectively, the junction contains 17 bases. The CDR3 regions of human TCRbeta chains were analyzed by immunosequencing. Per the original workflow: TCRs in the repertoires were compared against a reference library of SARS-CoV-2-specific TCRs that had been generated with the MIRA antigen-specificity platform. Breadth was defined as the fraction of unique TCRs that were SARS-CoV-2-associated, and depth was defined as the fraction of total T cells that were SARS-CoV-2-associated. Using the MIRA data, each spike-specific TCR was assigned both to the spike region to which the TCR was reactive and to a CD4 or CD8 class. Log10-transformed breadth and depth values were compared by one-way ANOVA with Sidak's multiple comparisons tests. TCRdb retrieved this table from immuneACCESS and kept in-frame rearrangements only. Not all clones are present; in checked studies, unresolved V genes account for under half, and no reason is known for the remainder. V and J calls and clone size are copied from that table; D and trimming were computed from the DNA. This sample is represented by 90,000 to 120,000 clones; about nine tenths of them were singletons. About 4.5% of the sample rests with the top ten.

This clone was picked up a small number of times. There is no known antigen for this receptor. No base-level quality is on record; no much larger clone is a single base apart. What the authors observed across the whole study: Participants were mostly white British and included more females than males, and it was suggested by the authors that clonal diversity may have been underestimated. Reportedly, close to half of the unique spike-specific TCRs recognized epitopes lying outside the regions that are mutated in the B.1.351 and B.1.1.7 variants. Conclusions about previously exposed vaccinees are limited because only a handful of AZD1222 recipients were SARS-CoV-2 seropositive at baseline. The vaccine-associated CD4 TCRs covered the entire spike protein, and the dominant responses fell in regions 160-218 and 743-854. No day 14 peak-response samples were available, so repertoires were characterized only after the peak T cell response. In the small 56-69-year group, the increase in depth fell short of significance, most likely because of low power. Spike-specific TCR breadth and depth rose significantly after two AZD1222 doses compared with day 0 and with MenACWY recipients.

This sequence was found in an adult in good health. The chain joins TRBV14 to TRBJ2-1; tentative D gene TRBD2, with 6 bases matching. The sample in question was peripheral blood, obtained on day 0 of AZD1222 vaccination. CDR3 sequence: CASSQDLGSGLHNEQFF. The DNA reads as follows: TGTGCCAGCAGCCAAGATCTTGGTAGCGGACTACACAATGAGCAGTTCTTC.